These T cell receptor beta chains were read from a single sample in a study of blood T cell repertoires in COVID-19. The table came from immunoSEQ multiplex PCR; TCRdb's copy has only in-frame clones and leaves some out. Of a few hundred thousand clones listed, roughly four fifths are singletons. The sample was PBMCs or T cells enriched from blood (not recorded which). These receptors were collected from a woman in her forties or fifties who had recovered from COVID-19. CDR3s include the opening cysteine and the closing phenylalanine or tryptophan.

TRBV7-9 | CASSSTGGNSPLHF
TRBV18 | CASSPGTASMNTEAFF
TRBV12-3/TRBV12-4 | CASERQGNTEAFF
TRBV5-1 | CASSLEGATYNEQFF
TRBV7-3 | CASSLTRAEYNEQFF
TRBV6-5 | CASSPRGTYGYTF
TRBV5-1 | CASSFVGLAGGGTDTQYF
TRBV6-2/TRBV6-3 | CASSAGRGIYEQYF
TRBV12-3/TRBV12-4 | CASSRTRVYEQYF
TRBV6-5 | CASSTAKANYGYTF
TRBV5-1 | CASSSGQGGGYTF
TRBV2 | CASSAGHLIGANQPQHF
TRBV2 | CASSPAGNTIYF
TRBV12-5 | CASGLRGGNQPQHF
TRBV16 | CASSQGGIGATEAFF
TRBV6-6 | CASSVGDGYTF
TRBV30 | CAWSVSRAAGELFF
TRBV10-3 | CAISEGVLNTEAFF
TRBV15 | CATSLTRGPQETQYF
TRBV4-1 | CASSQEGHPSFAGNTIYF
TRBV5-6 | CASSLQDSEKLFF
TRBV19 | CASIQRYSNQPQHF
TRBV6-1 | CASSEALASSYNEQFF
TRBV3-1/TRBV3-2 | CASSGPGTEAFF
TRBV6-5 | CASSYSRGNQETQYF
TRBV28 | CASRLSGTGRGYTF
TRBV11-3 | CASSLDTPGEKLFF
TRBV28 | CASTTGGNEKLFF
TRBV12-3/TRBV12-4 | CASSLATGYGYTF
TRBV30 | CASASSGGRQFF
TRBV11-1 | CASSSGWSYNEQFF
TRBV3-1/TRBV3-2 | CASSQGRSGEQFF
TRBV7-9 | CASSLSGEGGYTF
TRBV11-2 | CASSLVGSGFYEQYF
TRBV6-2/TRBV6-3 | CASSLGQGSQPQHF
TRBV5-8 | CASSATGTRKQYF
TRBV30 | CAWSVRDWGSF
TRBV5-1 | CASSPEGRGAPLTTDTQYF
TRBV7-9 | CASSLISGYNEKLFF
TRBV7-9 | CASSLGPQLFIFAEAFF
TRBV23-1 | CASSQDRDRGREGYSPLHF
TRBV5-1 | CASSSGLAGSQETQYF
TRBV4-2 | CASSLNQRTSGLYNEQFF
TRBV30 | CAWQSGNTEAFF
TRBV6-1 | CASSDYTGTVQETQYF
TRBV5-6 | CASSLGGLRETQYF
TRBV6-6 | CASRARTGSTYEQYF
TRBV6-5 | CASIGGPHSGELFF
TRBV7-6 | CASSDGTSGETSTDTQYF
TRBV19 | CASSRDSPLTYEQYF